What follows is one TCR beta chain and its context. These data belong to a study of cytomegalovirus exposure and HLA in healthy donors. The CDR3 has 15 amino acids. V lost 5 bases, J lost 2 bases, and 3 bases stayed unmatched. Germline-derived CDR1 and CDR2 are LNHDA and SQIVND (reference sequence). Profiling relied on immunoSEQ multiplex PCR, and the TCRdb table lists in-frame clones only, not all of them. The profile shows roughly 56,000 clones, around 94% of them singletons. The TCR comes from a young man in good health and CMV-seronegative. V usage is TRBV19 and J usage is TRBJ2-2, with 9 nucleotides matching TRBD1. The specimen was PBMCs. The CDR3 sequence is CASSAGQGNTGELFF. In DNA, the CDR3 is TGTGCCAGTAGTGCGGGACAGGGTAACACCGGGGAGCTGTTTTTT.